This T cell receptor (beta chain) stems from a study of tumor-infiltrating lymphocytes in primary liver carcinoma. Priming with a constant-region primer yielded TCR beta cDNA from about 480 ng total RNA. Three nested multiplex PCR rounds, a slightly modified ARM-PCR method, built the TCR beta libraries. Via MiXCR, TCRdb re-called the multiplex PCR reads, giving one row per CDR3 protein. Of tens of thousands of distinct CDR3 sequences listed, about three quarters are singletons. The study co-extracted DNA and RNA from 20-30 mg of unsorted bulk tissue. Notes on this clonotype: Mismatch with germline at one junction end may stem from a read error.

The sample taken for sequencing was liver tumor tissue from sampling region 2. Stated subset: tumor region T2, inferior pole. The origin of this receptor is a middle-aged man with primary liver carcinoma and hepatitis B virus infection.

CDR3 region: CSTRPAGGSEQYF. CDR3 coding DNA: TGCAGTACTAGACCAGCGGGAGGATCCGAGCAGTACTTC. The chain recombines TRBV20-1 with TRBJ2-7, with 9 nucleotides matching TRBD2. This CDR3 region has 13 residues. CDR1 is DFQATT, CDR2 SNEGSKA, per germline (reference sequence).